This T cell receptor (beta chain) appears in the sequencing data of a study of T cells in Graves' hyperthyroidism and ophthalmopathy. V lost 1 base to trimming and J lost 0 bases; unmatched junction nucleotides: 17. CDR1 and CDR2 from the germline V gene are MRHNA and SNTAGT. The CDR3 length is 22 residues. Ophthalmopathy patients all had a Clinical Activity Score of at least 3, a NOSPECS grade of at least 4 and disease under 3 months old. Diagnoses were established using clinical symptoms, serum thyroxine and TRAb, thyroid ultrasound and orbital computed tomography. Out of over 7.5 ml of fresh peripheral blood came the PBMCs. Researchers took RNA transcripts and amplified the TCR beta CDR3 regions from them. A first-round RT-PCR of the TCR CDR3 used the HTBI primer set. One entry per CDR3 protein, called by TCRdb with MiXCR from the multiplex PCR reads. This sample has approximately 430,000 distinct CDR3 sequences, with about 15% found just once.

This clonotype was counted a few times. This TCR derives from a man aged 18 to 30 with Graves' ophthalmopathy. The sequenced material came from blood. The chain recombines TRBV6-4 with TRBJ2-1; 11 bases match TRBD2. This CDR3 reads CASSDLAGYATSGVSSYNEQFF. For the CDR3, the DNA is TGTGCCAGCAGTGACTTGGCAGGGTACGCGACTAGCGGGGTCAGCTCCTACAATGAGCAGTTCTTC.